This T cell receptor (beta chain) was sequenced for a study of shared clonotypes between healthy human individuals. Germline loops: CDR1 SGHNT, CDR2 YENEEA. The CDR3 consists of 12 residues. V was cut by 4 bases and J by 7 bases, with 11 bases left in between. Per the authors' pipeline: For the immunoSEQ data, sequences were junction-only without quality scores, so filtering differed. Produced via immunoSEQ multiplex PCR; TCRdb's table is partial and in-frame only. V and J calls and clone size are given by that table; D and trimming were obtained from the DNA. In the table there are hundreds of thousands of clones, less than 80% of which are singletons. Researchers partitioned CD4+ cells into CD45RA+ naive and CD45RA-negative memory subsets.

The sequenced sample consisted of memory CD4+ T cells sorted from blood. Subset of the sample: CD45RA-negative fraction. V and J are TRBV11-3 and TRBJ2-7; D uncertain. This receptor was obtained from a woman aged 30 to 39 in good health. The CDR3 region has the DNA TGTGCCAGCAGCTCTGGGGTTGGGGAGCAGTACTTC. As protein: CASSSGVGEQYF.